Following are 12 T cell receptor beta chains from one sample sequenced in a study of tumor-infiltrating lymphocytes in primary liver carcinoma. Co-extracting RNA and DNA was done with roughly 17-32 mg of unsorted bulk tissue as input. A primer in the constant region served to generate TCR beta cDNA from 500 to 600 ng of total RNA. ARM-PCR was slightly modified, and three nested multiplex PCR rounds with it gave rise to the TCR beta libraries. The opening two PCR rounds, around 9 cycles each, paired TRBV1-TRBV30 forward primers with a C-beta reverse primer. TCRdb redid the calling of the multiplex PCR reads with MiXCR, one entry per CDR3 protein. The data hold some 46,000 distinct CDR3 sequences, with more than 60% observed a single time. Source material: tumor-adjacent normal liver tissue. Receptors were obtained from a woman aged 25 to 39 with primary liver carcinoma and hepatitis B virus infection.

As concerns this clonotype: A read error is likely, as this CDR3 ends without the conserved phenylalanine or tryptophan. The limits of the CDR3 on the DNA are not certain, so only TCRdb's listed CDR3 is given. The chain recombines TRBV6-2 or TRBV6-3 with TRBJ2-2; the table's D call TRBD1 went unverified against the DNA. Germline V lookup: CDR1 MNHEY, CDR2 SVGEGT. The CDR3 contains 17 residues when both ends are counted. CDR3 sequence reads: CASSYPPGERGTGELSY.

The chain links TRBV12-3 or TRBV12-4 to TRBJ1-1; D ambiguous. The germline V and J ends were trimmed by 5 bases and 6 bases, with 13 bases remaining between them. The CDR3 loop spans 13 amino acids. This CDR3 is CASSLPGRSEAFF. CDR3 DNA sequence: TGTGCCAGCAGTCTGCCCGGACGGTCTGAAGCTTTCTTT.

A remark on this clonotype: The junction and the germline gene differ at one end; a read error may be behind it. The chain combines TRBV11-2 with TRBJ2-3; tentative D call: TRBD2 (5 bases). Per the germline V gene, CDR1 is SGHAT and CDR2 is FQNNGV. This CDR3 region has 14 residues. CDR3 bases: TGTGACAGCAGCTGGACGGCTAGCACAGTTACGCAGTATTTT. This gives the protein CDSSWTASTVTQYF.

The genes are TRBV6-2 or TRBV6-3 and TRBJ2-7; D could derive from TRBD1 or TRBD2 (5 bases each). In germline, CDR1 is MNHEY, CDR2 SVGEGT. The CDR3 is made up of 13 amino acids. The CDR3 sequence is CTNLGEPFYEQYF. In DNA form, the CDR3 reads TGTACCAACTTGGGGGAACCCTTCTACGAGCAGTACTTC.

This chain joins TRBV6-2 or TRBV6-3 and TRBJ2-7, with D unresolved. Germline assignment: CDR1 MNHEY and CDR2 SVGEGT. The CDR3 is 13 residues long. The V gene lost 8 bases and the J gene lost 7 bases, with 18 bases spanning the gap. The CDR3 loop is CASAIGDFYEQYF. The DNA for the CDR3 is TGTGCCAGCGCGATAGGCGACTTCTATGAGCAGTACTTC.

The chain joins TRBV11-2 to TRBJ2-5; TRBD1 is a possible D gene (6 bases). Trimming stripped 2 bases from V and 3 bases from J, with 16 bases between. The germline V gene encodes CDR1 SGHAT and CDR2 FQNNGV. The CDR3 totals 16 residues. The CDR3 loop reads CASSLRMGAGEETQYF. CDR3 bases: TGTGCCAGCAGCTTACGGATGGGGGCAGGGGAAGAGACCCAGTACTTC.

In the case of this clonotype: An end of the junction differs from the germline gene, which may be a read error. This chain uses TRBV12-3 or TRBV12-4 with TRBJ2-7; 10 bases line up with TRBD2. The CDR3 consists of 14 residues. The CDR3 nucleotides read TGTCCCAGCAAGGGAGCGGGAGGGCCCCGAGAGCACTACTTC. Residues: CPSKGAGGPREHYF.

Note on this clonotype: One end of the junction does not line up with germline, which may come from a read error. The chain employs TRBV29-1 and TRBJ2-5; D perhaps matches TRBD2 (5 bases). Germline CDR1 reads SQVTM; CDR2 reads ANQGSEA. The CDR3 has 16 amino acids. CDR3 DNA: TGTAGCGTTGAAGTCTCCCGGTTAAGGGTCCAAGAGACCCAGTACTTC. Translation gives CSVEVSRLRVQETQYF.

For this clonotype: This could be a read error, since a much larger clone is one nucleotide away. The rearrangement links TRBV30 to TRBJ2-7, with 11 bases matching TRBD1. This CDR3 has 15 residues. Germline loops: CDR1 GTSNPN, CDR2 SVGIG (reference sequence). The CDR3 bases are TGTGCCTGGACTTGGGACAGGGGGAAATCCTACGAGCATTACTTC. It yields the protein CAWTWDRGKSYEHYF.

The J gene is TRBJ1-2, the V gene TRBV6-2 or TRBV6-3; D not certain. CDR3 size: 14 residues. V was shortened by 6 bases and J by 4 bases, with 15 bases between the two germline ends. Per germline, CDR1 MNHEY and CDR2 SVGEGT. This chain's CDR3 is CASRLVGVGYGYTF. The CDR3 DNA is TGTGCCAGCAGATTGGTAGGCGTTGGCTATGGCTACACCTTC.

Regarding this clonotype: The junction differs from germline at one of its ends, possibly a read error. The CDR3 protein is CASSLPIHRYEQYF. In DNA, the CDR3 is TGTGCCAGCAGCCTCCCGATTCACCGCTACGAACAGTACTTC. The V gene is TRBV7-9, the J gene TRBJ2-7; D ambiguous. In germline, CDR1 is SEHNR, CDR2 FQNEAQ (reference sequence). The CDR3 sequence is 14 residues long.

Remarks on this clonotype: In this CDR3 the conserved last residue, phenylalanine or tryptophan, is missing, so a read error is likely. The chain is built from TRBV7-9 and TRBJ2-1; 8 bases are a match to TRBD2. Germline lookup yields CDR1 SEHNR and CDR2 FQNEAQ (reference sequence). This CDR3 spans 15 amino acids. After removal of 3 bases from V and 8 bases from J, the junction contained 9 bases not matched to a gene. The CDR3 sequence is CASSFGSGSFDEQFL. The CDR3 DNA follows: TGTGCCAGCAGCTTTGGGAGCGGGAGTTTCGATGAGCAGTTCCTC.